This TCR beta chain was identified during a study of T-cell reconstitution after alpha-beta-depleted transplantation in children. The CDR3 loop spans 15 amino acids. J gave up 4 bases and V 6 bases, and 9 bases lay outside the gene matches. Per the germline V gene, CDR1 is SGHAT and CDR2 is FQNNGV. This clonotype appeared a few times. As it was prepared, the TCRbeta library received unique molecular identifiers. MiXCR was run by TCRdb on the PCR reads, yielding one entry per CDR3 protein. The sample consists of 450,000 to 600,000 distinct CDR3 sequences, over 10% of them appearing once. Sequenced material: PBMCs, mostly from graft donor cells, taken 360 days after TCRalphabeta/CD19-depleted stem cell transplant. The V call is TRBV11-2, the J call TRBJ2-1, with 7 bases lining up with TRBD2. This sequence originates from a male patient younger than 18 who had a stem cell transplant for acute myeloid leukemia, so the T cells may come from the graft donor. CDR3 loop: CASRRWREWYNEQFF. The DNA of the CDR3 is TGTGCCAGCAGACGTTGGCGGGAGTGGTACAATGAGCAGTTCTTC.